These 13 T cell receptor beta chains came from one sample sequenced in a study of regulatory T cells in long-lasting Graves disease (dated by TCRdb to about 2021). The library relied on multiplex PCR. Data came from an Illumina HiSeq 4000. TCR beta libraries were built with iRepertoire HTBI primers and Arm-PCR amplification of CDR3 regions. TCRdb reprocessing: public reads trimmed at Q25 with fastp, clones called with MiXCR, in-frame beta chains kept. Each entry merges the rows of one CDR3 protein and shows their most common DNA and genes. In this sample the table shows approximately 540,000 distinct CDR3 sequences, about 11% of which occur a single time. The top ten clones comprise almost 9% of the sample. Read against the paper, the sample's time point label means: newly diagnosed GD, antithyroid drugs for less than 3 months. For both TCR sequencing and RNA sequencing, RNA was extracted from PBMCs in TRIzol.

These same records also appear under a second study, on T cells in Graves' hyperthyroidism and ophthalmopathy.

The input for sequencing was peripheral blood mononuclear cells (PBMCs), taken at new diagnosis, from a patient treated with antithyroid drugs. The source is a woman in her twenties or thirties with Graves disease. Donor details come from another sample of the same person, matched by shared clones.

The V call is TRBV7-2, the J call TRBJ2-3; D is possibly TRBD1 (5 bases). Germline CDR1 reads SGHTA; CDR2 reads FQGNSA. CDR3 length equals 15 residues. V lost 3 bases, J lost 0 bases, and 10 bases lay in between. Here the CDR3 DNA reads TGTGCCAGCAGCTTTATGGGGCTAAGCACAGATACGCAGTATTTT. It yields the protein CASSFMGLSTDTQYF.

The rearrangement links TRBV5-4 to TRBJ1-2; TRBD1 matches at 9 bases. The J segment lost 8 bases and the V segment lost 4 bases, leaving 9 bases of the junction unmatched. Germline V CDR1 and CDR2: SGHNT, YYREEE (reference sequence). The CDR3 is 14 amino acids. CDR3 loop: CASSPGQGWEGYTF. CDR3 DNA sequence: TGTGCCAGCAGCCCGGGACAGGGATGGGAAGGCTACACCTTC. Full variable domain (rest looked up from reference TRBV5-4 and TRBJ1-2): ETGVTQSPTHLIKTRGQQVTLRCSSQSGHNTVSWYQQALGQGPQFIFQYYREEENGRGNFPPRFSGLQFPNYSSELNVNALELDDSALYLCASSPGQGWEGYTFGSGTRLTVV.

This clonotype was counted ten times or more. The chain couples TRBV28 to TRBJ1-5; possible D gene TRBD1, 5 bases. Trimming pared 4 bases from V and 1 base from J, leaving 11 bases between. The CDR3 totals 15 residues. CDR1 is MDHEN, CDR2 SYDVKM, per germline. The CDR3 reads CASSSPGFSNQPQHF. CDR3 DNA: TGTGCCAGCAGTTCGCCAGGGTTCAGCAATCAGCCCCAGCATTTT.

This clonotype was found a few times. This chain connects TRBV7-9 to TRBJ2-2; TRBD2 matches at 7 bases. The germline V gene has CDR1 SEHNR and CDR2 FQNEAQ (reference sequence). The CDR3 has 18 residues. The J segment lost 0 bases and the V segment lost 2 bases, leaving 9 bases of the junction unmatched. CDR3 sequence reads: CASSLIRVGTTNTGELFF. DNA for the CDR3: TGTGCCAGCAGCTTAATCAGGGTCGGGACTACGAACACCGGGGAGCTGTTTTTT.

This clonotype showed up many times. The chain uses TRBV28 and TRBJ2-1; 10 positions agree with TRBD2. The CDR3 loop spans 15 amino acids. The trim removed 10 bases at V and 4 bases at J, leaving 10 bases unmatched. The germline CDR1 and CDR2 sequences are MDHEN and SYDVKM. CDR3 region: CATEPSGRGYNEQFF. DNA of the CDR3: TGTGCCACCGAGCCGAGCGGGAGGGGATACAATGAGCAGTTCTTC.

This clonotype was found many times. Here the CDR3 DNA reads TGTGCCAGCAGTGTGCGGCAGCTTCTTTTCAGCTCTGGGGCCAACGTCCTGACTTTC. Protein sequence: CASSVRQLLFSSGANVLTF. The V and J genes are TRBV2 and TRBJ2-6; D unresolved. The CDR3 loop spans 19 amino acids. The germline gives CDR1 SNHLY, CDR2 FYNNEI. The V and J ends lost 4 bases and 0 bases respectively, with 19 bases between them.

In this sample, this clonotype turned up many times. Being one base from a much bigger clone, this may be a read error. The V and J genes are TRBV6-1 and TRBJ1-1; weak D call: TRBD1 (5 bases). The CDR3 contains 13 residues. Trimming removed 5 bases from V and 1 base from J, with 8 bases in between. The germline V gene has CDR1 MNHNS and CDR2 SASEGT. The CDR3 DNA sequence: TGTGCCAGCAGTATGACAGAGAACACTGAAGCTTTCTTT. Translation gives CASSMTENTEAFF.

This clonotype was counted at least ten times. This chain links TRBV18 with TRBJ1-5, with D possibly TRBD1 on 5 matching bases. V lost 1 base and J lost 3, with 13 bases in between. Germline V CDR1 and CDR2: KGHSH, LQKENI. CDR3 length: 16 residues. In DNA, the CDR3 is TGTGCCAGCTCACCACAGGCGCAGGGAGTCAATCAGCCCCAGCATTTT. This gives the protein CASSPQAQGVNQPQHF.

This clonotype has at least ten counts. The CDR3 coding sequence is TGTGCCAGCAGCCCGCGGACCAGGGAGGTTTCAGATACGCAGTATTTT. Protein: CASSPRTREVSDTQYF. The chain combines TRBV7-9 with TRBJ2-3; weak D call: TRBD2 (6 bases). The CDR3 is made up of 16 amino acids. With 5 bases removed from V and 4 bases from J, the gap between germline ends came to 19 bases. Germline values: CDR1 SEHNR, CDR2 FQNEAQ (reference sequence).

There are many counts of this clonotype. J is TRBJ2-1 and V is TRBV7-6, with D unresolved. The CDR3 has 14 residues. The germline V and J ends were trimmed by 5 bases and 0 bases, with 8 bases remaining between them. The germline gives CDR1 SGHVS, CDR2 FNYEAQ. CDR3: CASSALPSYNEQFF. CDR3 bases: TGTGCCAGCAGCGCCTTACCCTCCTACAATGAGCAGTTCTTC.

This clonotype has just a few counts. V and J are TRBV25-1 and TRBJ2-7; D ambiguous. V was trimmed by 1 base and J by 6 bases, leaving 10 bases between them. CDR3 length: 13 amino acids. Germline CDR1 and CDR2: MGHDK and SYGVNS. CDR3 region: CASSESSAGEQYF. The CDR3 DNA reads TGTGCCAGCAGTGAATCATCAGCCGGCGAGCAGTACTTC.

This clonotype was recorded many times. The genes are TRBV27 and TRBJ2-4; the D gene is possibly TRBD2 (5 bases). The germline CDR1 and CDR2 sequences are MNHEY and SMNVEV (reference sequence). CDR3 length: 14 amino acids. With 1 base removed from V and 7 bases from J, the gap between germline ends came to 11 bases. CDR3 in amino acids: CASSLFPGMNIQYF. The CDR3, as DNA: TGTGCCAGCAGTTTATTCCCGGGAATGAACATTCAGTACTTC.

The chain employs TRBV20-1 and TRBJ2-3; D possibly corresponds to TRBD2 (7 bases). Trimming removed 6 bases from V and 6 bases from J, with 22 bases in between. Germline CDR1 DFQATT, CDR2 SNEGSKA (reference sequence). The CDR3 has 15 amino acids. The CDR3 DNA sequence: TGCAGTGCGGGGGGGGGCCACGGGGGTTTGGATACGCAGTATTTT. Protein: CSAGGGHGGLDTQYF.